Each of the 17 T cell receptor beta chains below was sequenced from the same sample in a study of prognosis after radiotherapy for stage I lung cancer. Researchers used two-round multiplex PCR to amplify TCR beta CDR3 starting from genomic DNA. During first-round PCR, primers specific to each TRBV and TRBJ gene were used. Each CDR3 protein is one row after TCRdb ran MiXCR on the multiplex PCR reads. The sample yields about 35,000 distinct CDR3 sequences, less than 40% seen once. The sequenced sample was PBMCs, obtained before or after stereotactic body radiation therapy (not recorded which). These TCRs come from a donor over 45 with non-small cell lung cancer.

This clonotype was found many times. V usage is TRBV29-1 and J usage is TRBJ1-2; D may be TRBD1 (5 bases). CDR3 size: 13 residues. Deletions cut 4 bases from V and 0 bases from J, with 9 bases between. Germline lookup yields CDR1 SQVTM and CDR2 ANQGSEA. CDR3 loop: CSVGGKANYGYTF. The CDR3 bases are TGCAGCGTTGGGGGCAAAGCTAACTATGGCTACACCTTC.

The chain recombines TRBV5-1 with TRBJ2-5; 10 bases match TRBD2. From germline, CDR1 is SGHRS and CDR2 YFSETQ. The CDR3 is 17 residues long. With 3 bases clipped from V and 2 bases from J, the junction kept 10 bases outside the gene matches. As DNA, the CDR3 is TGCGCCAGCAGCTCCTCGGCGTCTAGCGGGAGACAAGAGACCCAGTACTTC. This codes for CASSSSASSGRQETQYF.

This clonotype was counted many times. V and J are TRBV28 and TRBJ2-7, with D perhaps being TRBD1 or TRBD2 (5 bases each). The V and J ends lost 6 bases and 6 bases respectively, with 9 bases between them. The CDR3 consists of 11 residues. Per the germline V gene, CDR1 is MDHEN and CDR2 is SYDVKM. The DNA of the CDR3 is TGTGCCAGCAGCCCTGGGACCGAGCAGTACTTC. Amino acids: CASSPGTEQYF.

This clonotype was seen repeatedly, ten times or more. The J gene is TRBJ1-1, the V gene TRBV6-5, with D uncertain. Trimming shortened V by 0 bases and J by 3 bases, and 11 bases separated the two germline ends. Germline V gene data show CDR1 as MNHEY and CDR2 as SVGAGI. The CDR3 runs to 15 residues. The CDR3 nucleotides read TGTGCCAGCAGTTACTCTCCGGGTCCGTACACTGAAGCTTTCTTT. It codes for CASSYSPGPYTEAFF.

Notes on this clonotype: Possible read error: a much larger clone is one base away. This rearrangement joins TRBV6-2 or TRBV6-3 to TRBJ1-4; 10 nucleotides align to TRBD1. The CDR3 has 16 amino acids. Germline V gene sequence: CDR1 MNHEY, CDR2 SVGEGT. CDR3 amino acids: CASSSTGTGVREKMFF. CDR3 nucleotides: TGTGCCAGCAGTTCGACCGGGACAGGGGTCCGTGAAAAAATGTTTTTT.

About this clonotype itself: A read error may be the cause here, since a much bigger clone is one base away. V is TRBV29-1 and J is TRBJ1-1; weak D call: TRBD1 (6 bases). The length of the CDR3 is 16 residues. Germline assignment: CDR1 SQVTM and CDR2 ANQGSEA. The CDR3 coding sequence is TGCATCGTTGAAGATCGGGCAGGGGATGTGAACACTGAAGCTTTCTTT. It codes for CIVEDRAGDVNTEAFF.

This clonotype was detected many times. The genes are TRBV20-1 and TRBJ2-3; 14 nucleotides line up with TRBD2. The CDR3 runs to 15 residues. The V gene end was trimmed by 6 bases and the J gene end by 5 bases; junction bases not matched to a gene: 7. The germline V gene has CDR1 DFQATT and CDR2 SNEGSKA (reference sequence). The CDR3 spells CSARGTSGGRDTQYF. DNA for the CDR3: TGCAGTGCCCGAGGGACTAGCGGGGGCAGAGATACGCAGTATTTT.

This clonotype was detected many times. The chain uses TRBV20-1 and TRBJ2-3; D remains unclear. V was shortened by 2 bases and J by 1 base, with 13 bases between the two germline ends. The CDR3 covers 15 residues. CDR1 is DFQATT and CDR2 is SNEGSKA in the germline V gene (reference sequence). CDR3 amino acids: CSARPPVLRTDTQYF. CDR3 nucleotide sequence: TGCAGTGCTAGACCCCCGGTCCTCCGCACAGATACGCAGTATTTT.

Concerning this clonotype: Relative to the germline gene, one junction end is altered; a read error may explain this. The CDR3 sequence: CATSDPGNSPRYNEQSF. Written as DNA, the CDR3 is TGTGCCACCAGTGACCCCGGGAATAGCCCCCGGTACAATGAGCAGTCCTTC. J is TRBJ2-1 and V is TRBV24-1; D may be TRBD2 (5 bases). This CDR3 contains 17 residues. Germline-derived CDR1 and CDR2 are KGHDR and SFDVKD.

Remarks on this clonotype: A far larger clone differs by one base, so this is likely a read error. V is TRBV6-4 and J is TRBJ1-1; the D is unclear. This CDR3 is 15 amino acids long. Trimming stripped 7 bases from V and 0 bases from J, with 15 bases between. CDR1 and CDR2 (germline): MRHNA, SNTAGT. CDR3 region: CASILEGYMNTEAFF. As DNA, the CDR3 is TGTGCCAGCATTTTAGAGGGTTACATGAACACTGAAGCTTTCTTT.

This clonotype was detected only once. This could be a read error, since a much larger clone is one nucleotide away. CDR3 nucleotide sequence: TGTGCCAGCTCACAGCCGGGAGGGCCGGGGGAGACCCAGTACTTC. Its protein is CASSQPGGPGETQYF. The V gene is TRBV18, the J gene TRBJ2-5; 8 bases are shared with TRBD2. Germline assignment: CDR1 KGHSH and CDR2 LQKENI. Unmatched junction bases numbered 9, after V lost 4 bases and J lost 5 bases. There are 15 residues in the CDR3.

At least ten counts were recorded for this clonotype. CDR3: CAISGLAGGPGEQFF. The DNA of the CDR3 is TGTGCCATCAGTGGACTAGCGGGAGGGCCAGGTGAGCAGTTCTTC. The chain links TRBV10-3 to TRBJ2-1, with 14 bases matching TRBD2. With 4 bases clipped from V and 9 bases from J, the junction kept 5 bases outside the gene matches. Germline lookup yields CDR1 ENHRY and CDR2 SYGVKD. The CDR3 sequence is 15 residues long.

The gene calls are TRBV9 and TRBJ2-2; 8 bases fit TRBD2. Germline trimming cut 6 bases from V and 8 bases from J; bases unmatched to any gene: 9. The CDR3 extends over 14 amino acids. Germline lookup yields CDR1 SGDLS and CDR2 YYNGEE. Here the CDR3 DNA reads TGTGCCAGCACTAGCGGGTTGGCCGCGGGGGAGCTGTTTTTT. Translating gives CASTSGLAAGELFF.

The chain has TRBV6-1 and TRBJ2-2; D perhaps matches TRBD2 (5 bases). V lost 10 bases and J 6 bases, leaving 21 bases between the germline ends. In germline, CDR1 is MNHNS, CDR2 SASEGT. CDR3 length equals 15 residues. CDR3 sequence reads: CAIKIVSAGAGELFF. The CDR3 DNA follows: TGTGCCATCAAAATAGTGTCCGCCGGGGCCGGGGAGCTGTTTTTT.

This clonotype was recorded many times. The chain employs TRBV5-1 and TRBJ1-4; D remains unclear. The CDR3 has 14 residues. The V end was cut by 4 bases, the J end by 7 bases, with 14 bases between. CDR1 and CDR2 from the germline V gene are SGHRS and YFSETQ. CDR3 residues: CASSPGTTPEKLFF. CDR3 nucleotide sequence: TGCGCCAGCAGCCCAGGCACCACACCTGAAAAACTGTTTTTT.

This clonotype was detected only once. A far larger clone differs by one base, so this is likely a read error. The chain recombines TRBV6-4 with TRBJ2-1; a possible D gene is TRBD2 (6 bases). The germline V gene has CDR1 MRHNA and CDR2 SNTAGT. V lost 10 bases to trimming and J lost 6 bases, with 19 bases between them. The CDR3 is made up of 14 amino acids. Here the CDR3 DNA reads TGTGCCATCCGCTTAGTGGCTAGCGCCAATGAGCAGTTCTTC. Its protein product is CAIRLVASANEQFF.

This clonotype has more than one count but fewer than ten. The chain links TRBV11-2 to TRBJ2-5; 7 nucleotides match TRBD1. Germline loops: CDR1 SGHAT, CDR2 FQNNGV. The CDR3 covers 14 residues. The V and J ends lost 5 bases and 1 base, in that order; junction bases with no gene match: 4. The CDR3 region has the DNA TGTGCCAGCAGCACCGGACAGGTCCAAGAGACCCAGTACTTC. Its protein product is CASSTGQVQETQYF.